Below, 25 T cell receptor beta chains from the same sample are listed, as sequenced in a study of control samples from healthy donors and cancer patients. This table comes from immunoSEQ multiplex PCR, and its TCRdb copy is limited to in-frame clones, with some not included. Here the sample spans about 75,000 clones, around 95% being singletons. Source material: blood. Receptors originate from a woman aged 40 to 50 in good health.

This chain uses TRBV21-1 with TRBJ1-1. TRBV21-1 is termed a pseudogene. The CDR3 sequence is 11 residues long. The CDR3 DNA follows: TGTGCCAGCACCCCGACGGTTGAAGCTTTCTTT. It yields the protein CASTPTVEAFF.

V and J are TRBV6-5 and TRBJ1-6; no clear D gene. V lost 0 bases and J 2 bases, leaving 8 bases between the germline ends. Germline values: CDR1 MNHEY, CDR2 SVGAGI. This CDR3 is 16 amino acids long. The CDR3 reads CASSYSTLTYNSPLHF. Written as DNA, the CDR3 is TGTGCCAGCAGTTACTCGACCCTTACCTATAATTCACCCCTCCACTTT.

This clone has only one observation. This rearrangement joins TRBV6-4 to TRBJ1-2, with 9 nucleotides matching TRBD1. This CDR3 is 15 amino acids long. V lost 7 bases and J lost 2; bases outside the gene matches: 8. Per the germline V gene, CDR1 is MRHNA and CDR2 is SNTAGT. The DNA for the CDR3 is TGTGCCAGCAAACAGGGGGCGGCGGAAAACTATGGCTACACCTTC. Translation gives CASKQGAAENYGYTF.

This clone was found once. The V call is TRBV19, the J call TRBJ1-3; weak D call: TRBD1 (6 bases). CDR1 is LNHDA, CDR2 SQIVND, per germline (reference sequence). The length of the CDR3 is 15 residues. Trimming removed 8 bases at V and 3 bases at J, with 17 bases between. CDR3 coding DNA: TGTGCCAGTGAAAAAACAGGGATATATGGAAACACCATATATTTT. Translation gives CASEKTGIYGNTIYF.

The V call is TRBV7-6, the J call TRBJ2-2, with a tentative D call TRBD2 (7 bases). The CDR3 extends over 15 amino acids. V dropped 6 bases and J dropped 7 bases, with 18 bases sitting between them. Germline V gene sequence: CDR1 SGHVS, CDR2 FNYEAQ. The CDR3 DNA is TGTGCCAGCAGTCTGCAGGGGAGGGATGGCGGGGAGCTGTTTTTT. Its translation: CASSLQGRDGGELFF.

In its sample, this clone was seen once. The chain carries TRBV2 and TRBJ2-1; 10 positions match TRBD2. The CDR3 sequence is 15 residues long. J gave up 4 bases and V 6 bases, and 6 bases lay outside the gene matches. Per the germline V gene, CDR1 is SNHLY and CDR2 is FYNNEI. The CDR3 DNA reads TGTGCCAGCAGCCTTGGACTAGCGGCGTACAATGAGCAGTTCTTC. Translating gives CASSLGLAAYNEQFF.

The chain has TRBV3-1 (or the pseudogene TRBV3-2) and TRBJ1-2; no clear D. Trimming pared 0 bases from V and 7 bases from J, leaving 12 bases between. The germline CDR1 and CDR2 sequences are LGHDT and YNNKEL (reference sequence). The CDR3 sequence is 14 residues long. The CDR3 region is CASSQDRYLFGYTF. CDR3 coding DNA: TGTGCCAGCAGCCAAGATCGATACCTCTTTGGCTACACCTTC.

This clone was counted a few times. This rearrangement joins TRBV6-2 or TRBV6-3 to TRBJ2-7; D unclear. V was shortened by 0 bases and J by 5 bases, with 11 bases between the two germline ends. The CDR3 sequence is 14 residues long. CDR1 and CDR2 (germline): MNHEY, SVGEGT. Here the CDR3 reads CASSYSLGIDEQYF. In DNA form, the CDR3 reads TGTGCCAGCAGTTACTCATTAGGGATCGACGAGCAGTACTTC.

The chain recombines TRBV6-5 with TRBJ2-7; 10 positions match TRBD1. Germline V gene sequence: CDR1 MNHEY, CDR2 SVGAGI. CDR3 length equals 15 residues. The junction had 7 bases not matched to a gene; V was cut back by 6 bases and J by 2 bases. CDR3 DNA: TGTGCCAGCAGAGAGGGACAGGGGAAGACCTACGAGCAGTACTTC. It yields the protein CASREGQGKTYEQYF.

V usage is TRBV2 and J usage is TRBJ1-5; no clear D gene. The length of the CDR3 is 13 residues. Germline loops: CDR1 SNHLY, CDR2 FYNNEI. V lost 0 bases and J lost 7, with 7 bases in between. The CDR3 DNA follows: TGTGCCAGCAGTGAAGCGCGCCTCCAGCCCCAGCATTTT. The encoded protein is CASSEARLQPQHF.

V gene TRBV6-2 or TRBV6-3 combines with J gene TRBJ1-1; 10 bases fit TRBD1. Germline V CDR1 and CDR2: MNHEY, SVGEGT. Trimming cost V 6 bases and J 1 base; bases outside gene matches: 17. This CDR3 comprises 19 residues. CDR3 loop: CASSPHLNRDRGQNTEAFF. For the CDR3, the DNA is TGTGCCAGCAGCCCTCATCTGAACCGGGACAGGGGCCAGAACACTGAAGCTTTCTTT.

This rearrangement joins TRBV12-3 or TRBV12-4 to TRBJ1-2; D unresolved. The CDR3 is 10 amino acids. The V and J ends lost 8 bases and 8 bases respectively, with 9 bases between them. The CDR3 spells CASGPLGYTF. The CDR3 DNA is TGTGCCAGCGGGCCGTTGGGCTACACCTTC.

The chain is built from TRBV7-3 and TRBJ2-2; D possibly corresponds to TRBD2 (5 bases). The V and J ends lost 1 base and 0 bases respectively, with 9 bases between them. CDR3 length equals 16 residues. Per the germline V gene, CDR1 is SGHTA and CDR2 is FQGTGA. DNA of the CDR3: TGTGCCAGCAGCTTAAACGGGATTGCGAACACCGGGGAGCTGTTTTTT. Translation gives CASSLNGIANTGELFF. Supplemented by reference TRBV7-3 and TRBJ2-2, the full variable domain reads GAGVSQTPSNKVTEKGKYVELRCDPISGHTALYWYRQSLGQGPEFLIYFQGTGAADDSGLPNDRFFAVRPEGSVSTLKIQRTERGDSAVYLCASSLNGIANTGELFFGEGSRLTVL.

The chain is built from TRBV18 and TRBJ2-5; D perhaps matches TRBD2 (5 bases). V was shortened by 2 bases and J by 1 base, with 8 bases between the two germline ends. This CDR3 has 14 amino acids. Germline CDR1 is KGHSH and CDR2 is LQKENI. The CDR3 nucleotides read TGTGCCAGCTCACCAGGACTTACCCAAGAGACCCAGTACTTC. It specifies CASSPGLTQETQYF.

This clone appeared a single time. The V call is TRBV5-4, the J call TRBJ1-4, with 7 bases matching TRBD1. J was trimmed by 12 bases and V by 2 bases; bases with no gene match: 7. Germline CDR1 and CDR2: SGHNT and YYREEE (reference sequence). The CDR3 has 13 residues. The CDR3 DNA is TGTGCCAGCAGCTTTACAGGGACAGACGAACTGTTTTTT. It specifies CASSFTGTDELFF.

The genes are TRBV6-6 and TRBJ2-2, with D uncertain. CDR3 length: 15 amino acids. Trimming took 4 bases from V and 0 from J, leaving 9 bases between them. Germline loops: CDR1 MNHNY, CDR2 SVGAGI (reference sequence). DNA for the CDR3: TGTGCCAGCAGTTTGCAGGCTCCGAACACCGGGGAGCTGTTTTTT. This encodes CASSLQAPNTGELFF.

V usage is TRBV5-4 and J usage is TRBJ1-4; TRBD1 matches at 7 bases. Unmatched junction bases numbered 3, after V lost 3 bases and J lost 4 bases. The CDR3 is 14 amino acids. Germline CDR1 and CDR2: SGHNT and YYREEE (reference sequence). CDR3 DNA: TGTGCCAGCAGCTCAGGACAGGATAATGAAAAACTGTTTTTT. Encoded protein: CASSSGQDNEKLFF.

The CDR3 loop reads CASSLSWGGRSNQPQHF. CDR3 sequence (DNA): TGTGCCAGCAGTTTATCGTGGGGGGGGAGGAGCAATCAGCCCCAGCATTTT. The rearrangement links TRBV27 to TRBJ1-5; weak D call: TRBD1 (5 bases). There are 17 residues in the CDR3. V was cut by 0 bases and J by 1 base, with 13 bases left in between. Germline-derived CDR1 and CDR2 are MNHEY and SMNVEV (reference sequence).

The rearrangement joins TRBV18 to TRBJ2-1, with TRBD2 identical over 8 bases. The V gene's germline CDR1 is KGHSH and CDR2 LQKENI. The CDR3 runs to 15 residues. Unmatched junction bases numbered 4, after V lost 3 bases and J lost 3 bases. DNA for the CDR3: TGTGCCAGCTCACCTCTACGGGAGGGCTACAATGAGCAGTTCTTC. It codes for CASSPLREGYNEQFF.

This clone was seen only once. This chain connects TRBV18 to TRBJ2-2; tentative D call: TRBD1 (6 bases). Trimming removed 3 bases at V and 3 bases at J, with 20 bases between. This CDR3 is built from 18 residues. Germline lookup yields CDR1 KGHSH and CDR2 LQKENI. The CDR3, as DNA: TGTGCCAGCTCACCTATACCGGGACACCTCGGGGACACCGGGGAGCTGTTTTTT. Amino acid sequence: CASSPIPGHLGDTGELFF.

The chain is built from TRBV20-1 and TRBJ1-1; D not certain. V was cut by 3 bases and J by 5 bases, with 16 bases left in between. Germline V lookup: CDR1 DFQATT, CDR2 SNEGSKA (reference sequence). This CDR3 is 14 amino acids long. CDR3 sequence: CSASHAGRWTEAFF. CDR3 bases: TGCAGTGCTAGTCACGCCGGGAGGTGGACTGAAGCTTTCTTT.

This clone was seen a single time. In nucleotides, the CDR3 is TGCGCCAGCAGGATTGATGGCCAAGAGACCCAGTACTTC. It encodes CASRIDGQETQYF. The chain combines TRBV5-1 with TRBJ2-5, with unresolved D. Trimming left V 5 bases short and J 1 base short, with 9 bases between. The germline V gene has CDR1 SGHRS and CDR2 YFSETQ. The CDR3 runs to 13 residues.

V usage is TRBV7-2 and J usage is TRBJ2-1; 7 nucleotides agree with TRBD2. The CDR3 is made up of 17 amino acids. Germline values: CDR1 SGHTA, CDR2 FQGNSA. V trimming: 1 base; J trimming: 6 bases; junction bases outside the gene matches: 12. CDR3 DNA: TGTGCCAGCAGCTTAGATCCGGCGGGAGCATTCTCCAATGAGCAGTTCTTC. Its protein is CASSLDPAGAFSNEQFF.

The chain joins TRBV5-1 to TRBJ2-3; D possibly uses TRBD1 or TRBD2 (5 bases each). CDR1 and CDR2 (germline): SGHRS, YFSETQ. The CDR3 is 14 amino acids. V shed 1 base and J shed 6 bases, with 12 bases lying between them. DNA of the CDR3: TGCGCCAGCAGCTTGTGGGGGAGCGAGGATACGCAGTATTTT. Translated, it gives CASSLWGSEDTQYF.

V usage is TRBV30 and J usage is TRBJ1-2; no definite D call. The germline V gene has CDR1 GTSNPN and CDR2 SVGIG (reference sequence). CDR3 size: 15 residues. V gave up 1 base and J gave up 6 bases, with 18 bases separating them. The CDR3 sequence is CAWSEGLGDSDGYTF. In DNA form, the CDR3 reads TGTGCCTGGAGTGAAGGACTGGGTGATTCCGATGGCTACACCTTC.